This TCR beta chain was identified in a study of cytotoxic CD8 clonotypes in ibrutinib-treated CLL. Whole-study context: Among patients, 24 responded partially and 2 completely; roughly 14 then stayed remitted and about 12 progressed after median approximately 68 months. Sample averages reached around 260,000 productive templates and 94,082 productive rearrangements. Findings and caveats of the study: T-cell clonality at baseline went above that of age-matched healthy donors and rose and fell with circulating CD8+ T-cell counts.

A word on this clone: Its specificity is unknown.

A 1 in 200,000 to 1 in 1 million T cell depth was the sequencing target. Clones were sequenced by immunoSEQ multiplex PCR, and TCRdb holds only the in-frame ones, with some missing. Among some 200,000 clones listed, about three quarters were seen once. This CDR3 has 15 residues. Per the germline V gene, CDR1 is SGHAT and CDR2 is FQNNGV. The trim removed 5 bases at V and 6 bases at J, leaving 7 bases unmatched. The V and J genes are TRBV11-2 and TRBJ2-2; 9 nucleotides agree with TRBD1. The sample in question was PBMCs, obtained after 12 months of ibrutinib treatment. The clonotype comes from a human donor with chronic lymphocytic leukemia. CDR3 coding DNA: TGTGCCAGCAGCCCCTACAGGGGGCTAGCCGGGGAGCTGTTTTTT. Protein sequence: CASSPYRGLAGELFF.